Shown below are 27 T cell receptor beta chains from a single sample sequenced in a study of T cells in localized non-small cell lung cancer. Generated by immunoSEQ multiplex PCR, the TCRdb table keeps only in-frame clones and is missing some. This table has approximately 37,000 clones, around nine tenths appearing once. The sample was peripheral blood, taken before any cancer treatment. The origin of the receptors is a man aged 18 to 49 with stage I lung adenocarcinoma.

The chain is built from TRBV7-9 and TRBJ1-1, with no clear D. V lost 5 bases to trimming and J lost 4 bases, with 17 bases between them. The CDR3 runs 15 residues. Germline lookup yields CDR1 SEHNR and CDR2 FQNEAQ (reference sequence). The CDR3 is CASSPKQRLSTEAFF. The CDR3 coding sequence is TGTGCCAGCAGCCCAAAGCAGCGGCTTTCCACTGAAGCTTTCTTT.

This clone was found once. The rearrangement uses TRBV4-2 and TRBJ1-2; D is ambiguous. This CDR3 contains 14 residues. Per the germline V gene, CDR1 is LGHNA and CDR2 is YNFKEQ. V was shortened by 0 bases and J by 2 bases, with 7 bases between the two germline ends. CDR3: CASSQEGQNYGYTF. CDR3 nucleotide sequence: TGTGCCAGCAGCCAAGAAGGGCAGAACTATGGCTACACCTTC.

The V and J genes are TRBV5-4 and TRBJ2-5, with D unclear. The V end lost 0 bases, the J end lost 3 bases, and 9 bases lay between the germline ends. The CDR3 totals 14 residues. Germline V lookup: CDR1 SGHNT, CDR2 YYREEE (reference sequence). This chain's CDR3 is CASSLDIGKETQYF. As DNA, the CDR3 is TGTGCCAGCAGCTTGGATATTGGCAAAGAGACCCAGTACTTC.

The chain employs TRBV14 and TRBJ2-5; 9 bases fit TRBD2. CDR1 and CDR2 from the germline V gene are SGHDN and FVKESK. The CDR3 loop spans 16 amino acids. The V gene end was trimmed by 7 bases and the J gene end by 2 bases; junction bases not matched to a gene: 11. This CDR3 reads CASTLGRLAGQETQYF. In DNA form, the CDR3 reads TGTGCCAGCACCCTAGGGCGGCTAGCGGGGCAAGAGACCCAGTACTTC.

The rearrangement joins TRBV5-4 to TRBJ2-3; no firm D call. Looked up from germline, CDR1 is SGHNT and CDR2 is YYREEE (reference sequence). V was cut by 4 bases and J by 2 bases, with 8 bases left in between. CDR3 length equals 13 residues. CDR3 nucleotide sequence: TGTGCCAGCAGCCCGAAGTTCACAGATACGCAGTATTTT. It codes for CASSPKFTDTQYF.

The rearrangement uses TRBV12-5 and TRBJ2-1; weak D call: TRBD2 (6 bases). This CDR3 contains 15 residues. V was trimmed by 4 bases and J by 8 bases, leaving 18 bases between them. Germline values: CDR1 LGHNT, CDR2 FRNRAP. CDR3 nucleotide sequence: TGTGCTAGTGGTTCGACTAGATCGGGTCAACATGAGCAGTTCTTC. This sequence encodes CASGSTRSGQHEQFF.

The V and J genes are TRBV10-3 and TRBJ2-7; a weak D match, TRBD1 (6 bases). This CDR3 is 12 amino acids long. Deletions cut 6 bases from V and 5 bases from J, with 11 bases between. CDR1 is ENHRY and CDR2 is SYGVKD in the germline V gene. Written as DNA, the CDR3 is TGTGCCATCAGGAAGGGGGAGAACGAGCAGTACTTC. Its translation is CAIRKGENEQYF.

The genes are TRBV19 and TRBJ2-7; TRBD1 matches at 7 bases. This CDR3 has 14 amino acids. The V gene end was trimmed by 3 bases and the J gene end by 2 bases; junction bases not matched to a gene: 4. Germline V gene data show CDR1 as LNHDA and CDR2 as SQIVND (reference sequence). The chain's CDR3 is CASSILTGPYEQYF. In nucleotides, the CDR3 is TGTGCCAGTAGTATTCTGACAGGGCCCTACGAGCAGTACTTC.

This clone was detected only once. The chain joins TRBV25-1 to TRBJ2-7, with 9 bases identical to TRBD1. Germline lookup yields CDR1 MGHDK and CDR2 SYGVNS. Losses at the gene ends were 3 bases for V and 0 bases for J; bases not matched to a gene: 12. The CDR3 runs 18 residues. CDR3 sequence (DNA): TGTGCCAGCAGTGAGCTATCCGGGACAGGGATAAACTCCTACGAGCAGTACTTC. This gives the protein CASSELSGTGINSYEQYF.

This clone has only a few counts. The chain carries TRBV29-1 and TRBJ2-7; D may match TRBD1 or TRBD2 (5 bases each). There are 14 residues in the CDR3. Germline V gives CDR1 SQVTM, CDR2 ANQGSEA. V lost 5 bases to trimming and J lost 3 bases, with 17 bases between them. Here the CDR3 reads CSVIWTVGGYEQYF. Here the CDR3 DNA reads TGCAGCGTTATCTGGACGGTTGGGGGCTACGAGCAGTACTTC.

For the CDR3, the DNA is TGTGCCAGCAGCTTAGGCCGGCTGGATGAGCAGTTCTTC. Translating gives CASSLGRLDEQFF. J is TRBJ2-1 and V is TRBV7-2; D not resolved. With 1 base removed from V and 8 bases from J, the gap between germline ends came to 9 bases. The CDR3 runs to 13 residues. The germline CDR1 and CDR2 sequences are SGHTA and FQGNSA.

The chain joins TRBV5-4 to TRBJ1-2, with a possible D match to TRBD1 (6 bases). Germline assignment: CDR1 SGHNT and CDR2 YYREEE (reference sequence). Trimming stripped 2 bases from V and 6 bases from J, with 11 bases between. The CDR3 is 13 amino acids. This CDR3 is CASSFGQLDGYTF. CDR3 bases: TGTGCCAGCAGCTTCGGACAGTTGGATGGCTACACCTTC.

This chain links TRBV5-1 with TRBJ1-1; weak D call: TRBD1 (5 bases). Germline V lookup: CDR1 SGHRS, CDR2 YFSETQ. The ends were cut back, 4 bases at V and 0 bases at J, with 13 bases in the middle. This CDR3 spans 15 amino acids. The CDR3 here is CASSQGGGLNTEAFF. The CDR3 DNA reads TGCGCCAGCAGCCAAGGTGGGGGGTTGAACACTGAAGCTTTCTTT.

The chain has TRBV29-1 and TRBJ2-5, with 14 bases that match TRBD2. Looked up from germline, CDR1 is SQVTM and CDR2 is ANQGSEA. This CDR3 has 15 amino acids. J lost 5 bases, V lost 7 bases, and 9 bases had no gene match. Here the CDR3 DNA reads TGCAGCGCCAGACTAGCGGGGGGGCTCAGGGAGACCCAGTACTTC. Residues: CSARLAGGLRETQYF.

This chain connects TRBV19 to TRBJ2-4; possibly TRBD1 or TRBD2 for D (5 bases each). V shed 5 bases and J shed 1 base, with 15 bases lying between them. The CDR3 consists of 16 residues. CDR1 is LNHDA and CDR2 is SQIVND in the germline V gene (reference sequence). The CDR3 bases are TGTGCCAGTAGTTACCTGGGGGTTGGGGCCAAAAACATTCAGTACTTC. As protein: CASSYLGVGAKNIQYF.

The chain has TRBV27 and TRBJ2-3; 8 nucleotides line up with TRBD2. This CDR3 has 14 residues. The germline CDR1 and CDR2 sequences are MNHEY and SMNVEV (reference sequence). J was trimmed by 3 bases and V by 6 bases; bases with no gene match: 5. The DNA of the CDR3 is TGTGCCAGCAGACGACCGGGGGGGACAGATACGCAGTATTTT. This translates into CASRRPGGTDTQYF.

In DNA, the CDR3 is TGCGCCAGCAGCTTGGAATCAGCCTACACTGAAGCTTTCTTT. The encoded protein is CASSLESAYTEAFF. V gene TRBV5-1 combines with J gene TRBJ1-1; D unclear. Germline V gives CDR1 SGHRS, CDR2 YFSETQ. CDR3 size: 14 residues. The V and J ends lost 0 bases and 3 bases respectively, with 9 bases between them. Combining the CDR3 with reference TRBV5-1 and TRBJ1-1 gives the whole variable domain KAGVTQTPRYLIKTRGQQVTLSCSPISGHRSVSWYQQTPGQGLQFLFEYFSETQRNKGNFPGRFSGRQFSNSRSEMNVSTLELGDSALYLCASSLESAYTEAFFGQGTRLTVV.

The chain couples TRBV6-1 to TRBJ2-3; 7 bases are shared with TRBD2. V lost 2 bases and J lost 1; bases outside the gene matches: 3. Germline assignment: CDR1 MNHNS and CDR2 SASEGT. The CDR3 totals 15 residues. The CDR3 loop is CASSERAGGTDTQYF. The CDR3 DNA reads TGTGCCAGCAGTGAAAGGGCGGGGGGCACAGATACGCAGTATTTT.

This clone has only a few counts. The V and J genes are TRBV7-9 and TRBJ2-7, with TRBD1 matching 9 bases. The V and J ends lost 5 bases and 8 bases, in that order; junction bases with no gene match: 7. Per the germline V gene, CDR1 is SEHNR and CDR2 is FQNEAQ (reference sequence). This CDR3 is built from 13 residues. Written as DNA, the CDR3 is TGTGCCAGCAGCGATTCGGGACAGGGAAAGCAGTACTTC. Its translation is CASSDSGQGKQYF.

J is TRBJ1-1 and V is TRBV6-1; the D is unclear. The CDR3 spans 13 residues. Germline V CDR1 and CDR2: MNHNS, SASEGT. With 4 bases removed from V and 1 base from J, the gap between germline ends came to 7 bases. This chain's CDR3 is CASSASGNTEAFF. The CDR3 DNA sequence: TGTGCCAGCAGTGCCTCGGGGAACACTGAAGCTTTCTTT.

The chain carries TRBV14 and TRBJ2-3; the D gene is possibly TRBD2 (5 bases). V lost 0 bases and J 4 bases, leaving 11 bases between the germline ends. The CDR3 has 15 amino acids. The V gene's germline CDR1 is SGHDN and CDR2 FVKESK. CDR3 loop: CASSQERAVPDTQYF. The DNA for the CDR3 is TGTGCCAGCAGCCAAGAGAGGGCAGTCCCAGATACGCAGTATTTT.

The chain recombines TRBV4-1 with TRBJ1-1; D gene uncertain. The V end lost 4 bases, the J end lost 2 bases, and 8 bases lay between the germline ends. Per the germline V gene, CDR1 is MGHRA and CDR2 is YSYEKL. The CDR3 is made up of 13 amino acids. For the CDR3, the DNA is TGCGCCAGCAGCCCCGGAACCAACACTGAAGCTTTCTTT. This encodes CASSPGTNTEAFF.

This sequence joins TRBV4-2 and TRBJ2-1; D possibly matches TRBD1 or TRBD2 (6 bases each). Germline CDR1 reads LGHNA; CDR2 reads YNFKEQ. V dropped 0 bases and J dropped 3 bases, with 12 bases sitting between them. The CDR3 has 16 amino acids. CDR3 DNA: TGTGCCAGCAGCCAAGAGATTGAGGGGGGCTACAATGAGCAGTTCTTC. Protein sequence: CASSQEIEGGYNEQFF.

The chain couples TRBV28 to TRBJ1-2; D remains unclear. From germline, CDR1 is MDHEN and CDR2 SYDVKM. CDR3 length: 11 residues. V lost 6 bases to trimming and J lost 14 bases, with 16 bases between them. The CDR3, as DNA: TGTGCCAGCAGGGACGGCTCCCAAAGGACCTTC. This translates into CASRDGSQRTF.

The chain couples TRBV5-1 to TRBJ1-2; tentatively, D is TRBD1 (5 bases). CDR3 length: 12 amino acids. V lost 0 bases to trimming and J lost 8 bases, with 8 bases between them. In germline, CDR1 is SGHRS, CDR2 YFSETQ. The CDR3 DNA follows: TGCGCCAGCAGCTTGGGAGGGGACGGCTACACCTTC. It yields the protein CASSLGGDGYTF.

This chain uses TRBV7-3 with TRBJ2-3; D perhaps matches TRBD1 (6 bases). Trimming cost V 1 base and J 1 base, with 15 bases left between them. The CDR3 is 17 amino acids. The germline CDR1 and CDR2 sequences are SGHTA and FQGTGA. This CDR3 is CASSLIPQGIGTDTQYF. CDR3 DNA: TGTGCCAGCAGCTTAATACCCCAGGGGATCGGCACAGATACGCAGTATTTT.

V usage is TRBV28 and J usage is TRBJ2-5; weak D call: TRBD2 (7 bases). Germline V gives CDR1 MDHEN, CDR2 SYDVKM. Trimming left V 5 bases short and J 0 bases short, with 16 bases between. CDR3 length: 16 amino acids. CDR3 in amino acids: CASSGGGGGYQETQYF. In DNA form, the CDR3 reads TGTGCCAGCAGTGGAGGCGGCGGGGGCTACCAAGAGACCCAGTACTTC.